The TCR beta chain under discussion was sequenced for a study of blood T cells in healthy people across ages. J lost 15 bases, V lost 3 bases, and 7 bases had no gene match. From germline, CDR1 is DFQATT and CDR2 SNEGSKA (reference sequence). The CDR3 totals 12 residues. It was with a sample-barcoded 5' primer and a J-beta primer mix that a second PCR of about 6 to 11 cycles was run. TCRdb analysed the 5' RACE reads with MiXCR anew, one entry per CDR3 protein. The top ten hold around 21% of the sample, which has 850,000 to 1,000,000 distinct CDR3 sequences, 51% seen once. This TCR was sampled from a woman aged 55-69 years in good health. This chain links TRBV20-1 with TRBJ1-6, with 8 bases that match TRBD1. Sequencing used blood. CDR3 nucleotide sequence: TGCAGTGCTAGTAGACAGGGGCGCCACCTCCACTTT. Amino acids: CSASRQGRHLHF.